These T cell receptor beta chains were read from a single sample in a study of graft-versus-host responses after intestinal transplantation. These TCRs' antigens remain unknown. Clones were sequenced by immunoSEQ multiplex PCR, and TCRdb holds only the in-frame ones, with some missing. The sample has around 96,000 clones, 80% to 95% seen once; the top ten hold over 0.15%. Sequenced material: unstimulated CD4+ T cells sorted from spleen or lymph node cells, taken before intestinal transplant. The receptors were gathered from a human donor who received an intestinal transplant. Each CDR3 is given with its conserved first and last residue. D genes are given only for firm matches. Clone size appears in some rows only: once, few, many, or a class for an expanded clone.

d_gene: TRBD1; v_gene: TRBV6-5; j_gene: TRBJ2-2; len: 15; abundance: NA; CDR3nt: TGTGCCAGCAGTTACGACAGGGGGCCGGCCGGGGAGCTGTTTTTT; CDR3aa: CASSYDRGPAGELFF
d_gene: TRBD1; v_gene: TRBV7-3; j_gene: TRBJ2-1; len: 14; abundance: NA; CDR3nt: TGTGCCAGCAGCCGGGACAGGGGGCGGGATGAGCAGTTCTTC; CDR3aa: CASSRDRGRDEQFF
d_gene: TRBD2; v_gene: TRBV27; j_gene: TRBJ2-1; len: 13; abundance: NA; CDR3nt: TGTGCCAGCAGTAGCGGGAGTTACAATGAGCAGTTCTTC; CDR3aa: CASSSGSYNEQFF
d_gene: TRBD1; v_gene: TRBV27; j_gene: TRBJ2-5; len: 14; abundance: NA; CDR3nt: TGTGCCAGCAGTACTGGACAGGGCCAGGAGACCCAGTACTTC; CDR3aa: CASSTGQGQETQYF
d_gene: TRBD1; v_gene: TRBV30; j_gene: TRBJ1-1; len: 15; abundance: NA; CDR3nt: TGTGCCTGGAGTGACCCGACAGGGGGAAAAACTGAAGCTTTCTTT; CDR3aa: CAWSDPTGGKTEAFF
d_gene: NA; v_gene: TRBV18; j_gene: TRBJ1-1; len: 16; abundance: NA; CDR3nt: TGTGCCAGCTCACCACAGGGCGGGACCCTGAACACTGAAGCTTTCTTT; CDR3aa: CASSPQGGTLNTEAFF
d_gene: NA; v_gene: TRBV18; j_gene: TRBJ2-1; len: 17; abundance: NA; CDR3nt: TGTGCCAGCTCAACCTCTGGACAGTTTAGCTCCTACAATGAGCAGTTCTTC; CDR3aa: CASSTSGQFSSYNEQFF
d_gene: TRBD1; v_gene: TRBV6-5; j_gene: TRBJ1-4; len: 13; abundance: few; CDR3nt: TGTGCCAGCAGGGCAGGGGGTGATGAAAAACTGTTTTTT; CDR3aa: CASRAGGDEKLFF
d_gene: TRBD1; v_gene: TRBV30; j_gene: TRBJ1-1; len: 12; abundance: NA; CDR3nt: TGTGCCTCCCAGGGGGCTAACACTGAAGCTTTCTTT; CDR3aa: CASQGANTEAFF
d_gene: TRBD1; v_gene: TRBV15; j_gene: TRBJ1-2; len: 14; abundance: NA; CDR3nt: TGTGCCATAGGACAGGGCGGCTTTAACTATGGCTACACCTTC; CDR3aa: CAIGQGGFNYGYTF
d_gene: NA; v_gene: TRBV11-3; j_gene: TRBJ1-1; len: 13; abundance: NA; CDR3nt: TGTGCCAGCACCCTACCGGCAGGCACTGAAGCTTTCTTT; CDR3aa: CASTLPAGTEAFF
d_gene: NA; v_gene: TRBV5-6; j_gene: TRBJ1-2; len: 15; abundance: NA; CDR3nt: TGTGCCAGCAGCCTAGACAGGCGCACCATCTATGGCTACACCTTC; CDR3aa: CASSLDRRTIYGYTF
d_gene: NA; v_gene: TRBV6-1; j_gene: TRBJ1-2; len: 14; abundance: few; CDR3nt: TGTGCCAGCAGTGATGAGGGCCTTGCCTATGGCTACACCTTC; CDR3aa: CASSDEGLAYGYTF
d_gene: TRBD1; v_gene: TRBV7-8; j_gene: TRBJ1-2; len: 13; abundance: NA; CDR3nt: TGTGCCAGCAGCTTAGGAGGGGGCACTGGCTACACCTTC; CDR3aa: CASSLGGGTGYTF
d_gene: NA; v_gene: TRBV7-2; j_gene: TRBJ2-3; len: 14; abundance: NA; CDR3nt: TGTGCCAGCAGCCTAGGACTGGCAGTAGATACGCAGTATTTT; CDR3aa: CASSLGLAVDTQYF
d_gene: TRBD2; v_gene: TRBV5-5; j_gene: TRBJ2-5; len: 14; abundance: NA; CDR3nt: TGTGCCAGCAGCTTGGAAGGGACTATGGGGACCCAGTACTTC; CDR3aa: CASSLEGTMGTQYF
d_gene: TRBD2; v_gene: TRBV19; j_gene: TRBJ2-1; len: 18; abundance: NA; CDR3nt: TGTGCCAGTAGTATCCCCAAACCGGGACTAGCGGCCTACAATGAGCAGTTCTTC; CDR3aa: CASSIPKPGLAAYNEQFF
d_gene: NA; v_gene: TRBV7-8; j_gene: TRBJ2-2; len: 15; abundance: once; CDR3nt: TGTGCCAGCAGCTCCCTCCGACAGACGCCCGGGGAGCTGTTTTTT; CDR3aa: CASSSLRQTPGELFF
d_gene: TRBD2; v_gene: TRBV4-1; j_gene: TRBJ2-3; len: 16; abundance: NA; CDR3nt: TGCGCCAGCAGCCAAGACCTAGCGGGAGGGGCCGATACGCAGTATTTT; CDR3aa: CASSQDLAGGADTQYF
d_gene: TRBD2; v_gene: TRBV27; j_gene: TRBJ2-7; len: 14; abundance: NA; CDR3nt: TGTGCCAGCAGTCCTAGCGGGAGAGGTTACGAGCAGTACTTC; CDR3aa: CASSPSGRGYEQYF
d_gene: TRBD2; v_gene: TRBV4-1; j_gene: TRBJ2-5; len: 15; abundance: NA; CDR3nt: TGCGCCAGCAGCCAAGCCGGACTAGGACAAGAGACCCAGTACTTC; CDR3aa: CASSQAGLGQETQYF
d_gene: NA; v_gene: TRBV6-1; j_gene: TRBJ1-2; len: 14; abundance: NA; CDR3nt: TGTGCCAGCAGTGGTCTTAGCGGGGCCTATGGCTACACCTTC; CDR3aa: CASSGLSGAYGYTF
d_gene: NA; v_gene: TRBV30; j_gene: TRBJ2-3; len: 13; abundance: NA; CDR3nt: TGTGCCTGGAGCTTCTGGCGCACAGATACGCAGTATTTT; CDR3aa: CAWSFWRTDTQYF
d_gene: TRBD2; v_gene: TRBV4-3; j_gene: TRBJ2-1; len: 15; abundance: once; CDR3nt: TGCGCCAGCAGCCGAACTAGCGGGGGGTACAATGAGCAGTTCTTC; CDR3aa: CASSRTSGGYNEQFF